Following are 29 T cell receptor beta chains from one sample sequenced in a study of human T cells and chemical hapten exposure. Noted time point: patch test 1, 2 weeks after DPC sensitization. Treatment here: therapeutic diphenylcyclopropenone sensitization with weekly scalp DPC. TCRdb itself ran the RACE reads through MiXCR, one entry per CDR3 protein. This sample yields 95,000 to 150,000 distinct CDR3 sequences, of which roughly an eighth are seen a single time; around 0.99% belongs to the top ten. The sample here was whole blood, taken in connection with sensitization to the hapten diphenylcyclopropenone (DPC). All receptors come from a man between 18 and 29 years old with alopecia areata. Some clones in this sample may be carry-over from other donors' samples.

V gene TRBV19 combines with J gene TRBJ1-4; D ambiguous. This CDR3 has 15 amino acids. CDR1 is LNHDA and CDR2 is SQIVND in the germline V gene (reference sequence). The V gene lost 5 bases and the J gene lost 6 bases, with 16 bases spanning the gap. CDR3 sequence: CASSPPGLGYEKLFF. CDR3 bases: TGTGCCAGTAGTCCCCCTGGGCTAGGTTATGAAAAACTGTTTTTT.

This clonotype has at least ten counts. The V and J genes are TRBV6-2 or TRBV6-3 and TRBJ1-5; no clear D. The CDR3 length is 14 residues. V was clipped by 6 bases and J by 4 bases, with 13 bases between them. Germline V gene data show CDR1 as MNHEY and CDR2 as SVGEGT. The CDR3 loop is CASSPSSQNQPQHF. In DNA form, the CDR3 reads TGTGCCAGCAGCCCTTCGAGTCAGAATCAGCCCCAGCATTTT.

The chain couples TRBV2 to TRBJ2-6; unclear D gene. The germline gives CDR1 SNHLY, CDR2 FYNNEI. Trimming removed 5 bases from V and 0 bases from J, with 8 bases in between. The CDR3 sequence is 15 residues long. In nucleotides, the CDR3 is TGTGCCAGCAGTCCTACAGCCTCTGGGGCCAACGTCCTGACTTTC. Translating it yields CASSPTASGANVLTF.

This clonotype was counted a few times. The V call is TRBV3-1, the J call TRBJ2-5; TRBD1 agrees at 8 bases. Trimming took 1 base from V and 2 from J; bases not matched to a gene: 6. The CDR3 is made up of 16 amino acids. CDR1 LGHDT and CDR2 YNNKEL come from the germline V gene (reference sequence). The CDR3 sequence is CASSQVRTGRQETQYF. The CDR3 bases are TGTGCCAGCAGCCAAGTCCGGACAGGGCGGCAAGAGACCCAGTACTTC.

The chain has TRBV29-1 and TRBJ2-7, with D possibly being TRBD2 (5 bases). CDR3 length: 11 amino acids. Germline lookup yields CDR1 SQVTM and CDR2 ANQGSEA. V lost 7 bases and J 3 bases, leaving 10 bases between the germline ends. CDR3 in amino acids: CSAGEGYEQYF. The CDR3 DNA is TGCAGCGCTGGAGAGGGCTACGAGCAGTACTTC.

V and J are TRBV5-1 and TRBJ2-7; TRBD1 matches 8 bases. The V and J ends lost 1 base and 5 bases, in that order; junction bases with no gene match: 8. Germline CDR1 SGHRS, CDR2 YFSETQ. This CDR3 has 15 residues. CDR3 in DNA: TGCGCCAGCAGCTTGTTGGAGACAGGGGTCCACGAGCAGTACTTC. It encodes CASSLLETGVHEQYF.

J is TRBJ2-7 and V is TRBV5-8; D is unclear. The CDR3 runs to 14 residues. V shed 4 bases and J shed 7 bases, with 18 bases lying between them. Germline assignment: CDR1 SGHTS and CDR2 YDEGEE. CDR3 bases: TGTGCCAGCAGCGGGATAAACACGGGCCAGGAGCAGTACTTC. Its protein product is CASSGINTGQEQYF.

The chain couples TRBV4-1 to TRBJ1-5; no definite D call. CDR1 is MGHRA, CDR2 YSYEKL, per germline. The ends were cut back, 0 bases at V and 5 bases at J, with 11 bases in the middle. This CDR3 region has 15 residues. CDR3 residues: CASSQDRAGHQPQHF. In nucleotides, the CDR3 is TGCGCCAGCAGCCAAGATCGGGCAGGTCATCAGCCCCAGCATTTT.

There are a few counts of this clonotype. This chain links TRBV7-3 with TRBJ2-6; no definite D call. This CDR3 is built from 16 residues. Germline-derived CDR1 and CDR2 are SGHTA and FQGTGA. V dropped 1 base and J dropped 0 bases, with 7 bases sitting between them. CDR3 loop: CASSLRADSGANVLTF. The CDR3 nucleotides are TGTGCCAGCAGCTTAAGGGCAGACTCTGGGGCCAACGTCCTGACTTTC.

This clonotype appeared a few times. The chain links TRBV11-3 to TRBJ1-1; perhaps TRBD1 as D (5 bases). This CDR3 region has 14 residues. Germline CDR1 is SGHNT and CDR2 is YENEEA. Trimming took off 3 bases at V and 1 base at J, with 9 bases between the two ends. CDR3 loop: CASSLGPTNTEAFF. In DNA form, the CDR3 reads TGTGCCAGCAGCTTGGGACCGACGAACACTGAAGCTTTCTTT.

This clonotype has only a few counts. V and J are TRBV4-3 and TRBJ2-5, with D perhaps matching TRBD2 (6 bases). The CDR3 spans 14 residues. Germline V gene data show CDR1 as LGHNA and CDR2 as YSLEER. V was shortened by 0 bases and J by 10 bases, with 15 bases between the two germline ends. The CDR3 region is CASSQDGGLRGQYF. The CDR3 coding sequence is TGCGCCAGCAGCCAAGATGGGGGACTTAGGGGCCAGTACTTC.

The CDR3 DNA sequence: TGTGCCAGCATTGTTTCTAGCGGGGCGCCTAACACCGGGGAGCTGTTTTTT. Protein sequence: CASIVSSGAPNTGELFF. J is TRBJ2-2 and V is TRBV6-2 or TRBV6-3, with 9 bases lining up with TRBD2. In germline, CDR1 is MNHEY, CDR2 SVGEGT. Losses at the gene ends were 7 bases for V and 2 bases for J; bases not matched to a gene: 11. The CDR3 covers 17 residues.

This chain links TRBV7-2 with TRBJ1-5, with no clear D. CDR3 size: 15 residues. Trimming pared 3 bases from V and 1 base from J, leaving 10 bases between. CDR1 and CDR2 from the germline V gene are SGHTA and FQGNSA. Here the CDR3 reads CASSFQLPSNQPQHF. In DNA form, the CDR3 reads TGTGCCAGCAGCTTTCAGCTCCCCAGCAATCAGCCCCAGCATTTT.

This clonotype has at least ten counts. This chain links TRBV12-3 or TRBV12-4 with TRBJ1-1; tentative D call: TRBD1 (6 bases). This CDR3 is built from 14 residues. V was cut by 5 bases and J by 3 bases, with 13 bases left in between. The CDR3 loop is CASSLGGTDTEAFF. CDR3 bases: TGTGCCAGCAGTCTAGGGGGGACGGACACTGAAGCTTTCTTT.

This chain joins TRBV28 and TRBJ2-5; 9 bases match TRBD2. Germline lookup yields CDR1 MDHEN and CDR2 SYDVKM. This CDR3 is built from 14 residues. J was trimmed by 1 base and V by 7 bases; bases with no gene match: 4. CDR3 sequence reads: CASKAGGFQETQYF. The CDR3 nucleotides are TGTGCCAGCAAAGCGGGGGGTTTCCAAGAGACCCAGTACTTC.

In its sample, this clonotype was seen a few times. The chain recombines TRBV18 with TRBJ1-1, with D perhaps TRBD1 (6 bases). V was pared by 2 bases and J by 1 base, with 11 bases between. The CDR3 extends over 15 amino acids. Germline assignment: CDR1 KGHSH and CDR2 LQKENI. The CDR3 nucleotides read TGTGCCAGCTCACCAGCGGGGGGCGAGAACACTGAAGCTTTCTTT. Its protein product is CASSPAGGENTEAFF.

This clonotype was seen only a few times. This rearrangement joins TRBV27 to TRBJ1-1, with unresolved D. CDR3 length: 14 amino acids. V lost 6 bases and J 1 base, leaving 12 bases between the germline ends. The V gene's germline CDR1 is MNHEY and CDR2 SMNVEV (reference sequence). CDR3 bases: TGTGCCAGCAGAGGAATGCGGGGGAACACTGAAGCTTTCTTT. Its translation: CASRGMRGNTEAFF.

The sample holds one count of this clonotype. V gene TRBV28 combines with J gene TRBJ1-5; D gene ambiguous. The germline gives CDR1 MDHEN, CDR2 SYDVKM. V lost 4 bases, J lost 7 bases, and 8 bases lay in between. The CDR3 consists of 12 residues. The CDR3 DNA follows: TGTGCCAGCAGTTCAGGCAGCCAGCCCCAGCATTTT. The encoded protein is CASSSGSQPQHF.

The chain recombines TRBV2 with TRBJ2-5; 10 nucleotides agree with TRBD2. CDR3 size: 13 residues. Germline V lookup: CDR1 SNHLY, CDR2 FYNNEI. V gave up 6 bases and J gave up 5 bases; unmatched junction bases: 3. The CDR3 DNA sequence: TGTGCCAGCAGCAGCGGGGGGGTCGAGACCCAGTACTTC. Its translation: CASSSGGVETQYF.

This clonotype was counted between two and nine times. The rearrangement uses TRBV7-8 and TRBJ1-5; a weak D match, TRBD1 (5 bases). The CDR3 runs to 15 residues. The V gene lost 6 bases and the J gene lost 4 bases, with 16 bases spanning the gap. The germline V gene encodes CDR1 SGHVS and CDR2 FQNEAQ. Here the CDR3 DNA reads TGTGCCAGCAGTTGGGGGGGTGGAGCTAATCAGCCCCAGCATTTT. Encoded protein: CASSWGGGANQPQHF.

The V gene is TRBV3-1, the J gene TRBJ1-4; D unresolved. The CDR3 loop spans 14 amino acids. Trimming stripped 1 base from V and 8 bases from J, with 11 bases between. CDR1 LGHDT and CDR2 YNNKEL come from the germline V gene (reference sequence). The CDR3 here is CASSQALQEEKLFF. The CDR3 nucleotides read TGTGCCAGCAGCCAAGCATTGCAGGAGGAAAAACTGTTTTTT.

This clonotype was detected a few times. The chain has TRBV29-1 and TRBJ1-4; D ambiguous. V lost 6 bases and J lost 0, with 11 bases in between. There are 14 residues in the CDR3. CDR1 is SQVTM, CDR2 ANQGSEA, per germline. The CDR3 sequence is CSVKGSATNEKLFF. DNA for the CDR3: TGCAGCGTGAAGGGATCTGCAACTAATGAAAAACTGTTTTTT.

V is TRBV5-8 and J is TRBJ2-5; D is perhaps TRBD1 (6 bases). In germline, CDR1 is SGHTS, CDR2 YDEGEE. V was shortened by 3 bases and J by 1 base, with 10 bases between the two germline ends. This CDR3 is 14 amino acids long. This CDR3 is CASSSRQVQETQYF. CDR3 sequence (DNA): TGTGCCAGCAGCTCTCGACAGGTCCAAGAGACCCAGTACTTC.

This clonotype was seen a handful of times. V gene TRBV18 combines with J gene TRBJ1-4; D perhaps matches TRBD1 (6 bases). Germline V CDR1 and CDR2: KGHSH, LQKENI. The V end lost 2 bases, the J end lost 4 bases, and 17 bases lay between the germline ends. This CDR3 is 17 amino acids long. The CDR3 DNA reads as TGTGCCAGCTCACCATCTTTATCGGACAGCCGTAATGAAAAACTGTTTTTT. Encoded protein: CASSPSLSDSRNEKLFF.

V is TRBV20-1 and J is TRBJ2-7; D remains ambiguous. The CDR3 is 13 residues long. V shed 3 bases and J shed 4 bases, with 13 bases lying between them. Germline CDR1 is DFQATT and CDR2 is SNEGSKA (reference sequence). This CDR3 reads CSARGLVSYEQYF. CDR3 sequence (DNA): TGCAGTGCTAGGGGTCTAGTTTCTTACGAGCAGTACTTC.

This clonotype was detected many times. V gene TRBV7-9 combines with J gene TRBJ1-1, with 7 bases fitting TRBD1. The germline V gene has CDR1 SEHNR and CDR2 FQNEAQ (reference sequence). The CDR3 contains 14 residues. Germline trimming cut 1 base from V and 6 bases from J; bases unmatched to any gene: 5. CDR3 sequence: CASSLEGARAEAFF. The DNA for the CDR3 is TGTGCCAGCAGCTTAGAGGGGGCGCGGGCTGAAGCTTTCTTT.

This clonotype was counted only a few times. The CDR3 nucleotides are TGCAGTGCTAGAGATCTGACTAGCTCCAATGAGCAGTTCTTC. Encoded protein: CSARDLTSSNEQFF. The chain recombines TRBV20-1 with TRBJ2-1; 7 bases align to TRBD2. The CDR3 consists of 14 residues. V was clipped by 0 bases and J by 6 bases; unmatched bases: 5. Germline CDR1 and CDR2: DFQATT and SNEGSKA (reference sequence).

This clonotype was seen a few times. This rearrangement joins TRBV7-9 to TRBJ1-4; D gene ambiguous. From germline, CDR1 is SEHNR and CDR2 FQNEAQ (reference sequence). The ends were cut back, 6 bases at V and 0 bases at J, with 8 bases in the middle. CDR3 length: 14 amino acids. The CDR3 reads CASSLQTTNEKLFF. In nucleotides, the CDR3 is TGTGCCAGCAGTCTACAGACAACTAATGAAAAACTGTTTTTT.

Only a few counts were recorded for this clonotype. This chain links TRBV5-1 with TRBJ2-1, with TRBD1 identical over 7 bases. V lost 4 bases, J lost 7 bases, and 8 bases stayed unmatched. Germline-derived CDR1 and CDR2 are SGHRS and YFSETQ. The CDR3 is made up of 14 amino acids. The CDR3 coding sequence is TGCGCCAGCAGCGGGGGACAGCCGGGGAATGAGCAGTTCTTC. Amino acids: CASSGGQPGNEQFF.